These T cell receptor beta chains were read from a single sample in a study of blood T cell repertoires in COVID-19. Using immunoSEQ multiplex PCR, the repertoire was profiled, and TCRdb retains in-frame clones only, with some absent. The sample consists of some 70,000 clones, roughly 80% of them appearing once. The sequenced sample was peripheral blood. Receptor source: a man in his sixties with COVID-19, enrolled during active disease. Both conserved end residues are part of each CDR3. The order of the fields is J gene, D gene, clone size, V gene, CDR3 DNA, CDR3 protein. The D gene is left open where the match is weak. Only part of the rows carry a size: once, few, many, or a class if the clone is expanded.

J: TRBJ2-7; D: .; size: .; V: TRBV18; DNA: TGTGCCAGCTCACCCGACACTTCCTTATACGAGCAGTACTTC; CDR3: CASSPDTSLYEQYF
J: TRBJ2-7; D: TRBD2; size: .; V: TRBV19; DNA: TGTGCCAGTAGTATTCGTAGCGGGATCCCCCCTTATTACGAGCAGTACTTC; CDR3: CASSIRSGIPPYYEQYF
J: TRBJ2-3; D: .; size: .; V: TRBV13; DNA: TGTGCCAGCAGCGAAGGACTGCTGATCCGAGATACGCAGTATTTT; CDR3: CASSEGLLIRDTQYF
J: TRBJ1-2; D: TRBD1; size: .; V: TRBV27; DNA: TGTGCCAGCGGTATCCGGGACAGGGGCTATGGCTACACCTTC; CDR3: CASGIRDRGYGYTF
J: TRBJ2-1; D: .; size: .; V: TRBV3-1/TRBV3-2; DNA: TGTGCCAGCAGCCCCGGGAATGAGCAGTTCTTC; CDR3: CASSPGNEQFF
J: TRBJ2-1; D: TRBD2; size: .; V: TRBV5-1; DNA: TGCGCCAGCAGCTTAAGCGGGACCTACAATGAGCAGTTCTTC; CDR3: CASSLSGTYNEQFF
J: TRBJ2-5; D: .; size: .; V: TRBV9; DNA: TGTGCCAGCAGCGTAGAGCCCCTCCGAGAGACCCAGTACTTC; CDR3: CASSVEPLRETQYF
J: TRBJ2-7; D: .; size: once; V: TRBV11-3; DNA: TGTGCCAGCAGCTCAAATTTCTACGAGCAGTACTTC; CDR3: CASSSNFYEQYF
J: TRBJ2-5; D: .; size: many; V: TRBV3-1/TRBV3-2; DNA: TGTGCCAGCAGCCAAGGCCAGCGGAGTCAAGAGACCCAGTACTTC; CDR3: CASSQGQRSQETQYF
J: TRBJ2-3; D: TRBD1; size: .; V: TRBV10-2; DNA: TGCGCCAGCAGTGAGTCGAGAACAGGGGATGATACGCAGTATTTT; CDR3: CASSESRTGDDTQYF
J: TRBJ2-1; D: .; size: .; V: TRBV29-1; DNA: TGCAGCGTTTACTACAATGAGCAGTTCTTC; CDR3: CSVYYNEQFF
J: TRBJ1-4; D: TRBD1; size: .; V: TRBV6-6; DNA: TGTGCCAGCAGTGAGACAGGGACTAATGAAAAACTGTTTTTT; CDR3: CASSETGTNEKLFF
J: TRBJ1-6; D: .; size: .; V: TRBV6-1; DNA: TGTGCCAGCAGTGCCACTTGGGGCGGAGTTAATTCACCCCTCCACTTT; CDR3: CASSATWGGVNSPLHF
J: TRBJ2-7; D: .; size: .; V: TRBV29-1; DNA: TGCAGCGTTGTCGGGGGTGGGACTCCAGAGTACGAGCAGTACTTC; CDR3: CSVVGGGTPEYEQYF
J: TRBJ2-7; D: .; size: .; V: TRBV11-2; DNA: TGTGCCAGCAGCTTAGCCCCTACCTCCCCCTACGAGCAGTACTTC; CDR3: CASSLAPTSPYEQYF
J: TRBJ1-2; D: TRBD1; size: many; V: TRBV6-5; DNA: TGTGCCAGCAACTCAGGGGGGCATGGCTACACCTTC; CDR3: CASNSGGHGYTF
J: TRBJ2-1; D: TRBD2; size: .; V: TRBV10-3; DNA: TGTGCCATGAGAGATGGACTAGCGGGAGCCAATGAGCAGTTCTTC; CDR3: CAMRDGLAGANEQFF
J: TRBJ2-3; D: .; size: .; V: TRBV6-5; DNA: TGTGCCAGCAGCACCTCGGCCGGGATAGTAGATACGCAGTATTTT; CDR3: CASSTSAGIVDTQYF
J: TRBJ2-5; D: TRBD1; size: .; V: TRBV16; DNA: TGTGCCAGCAGCCGACGACAGGGGGGAGAGACCCAGTACTTC; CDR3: CASSRRQGGETQYF
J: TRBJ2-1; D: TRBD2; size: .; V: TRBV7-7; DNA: TGTGCCAGCAGCCCCGGGGGGTACAATGAGCAGTTCTTC; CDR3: CASSPGGYNEQFF
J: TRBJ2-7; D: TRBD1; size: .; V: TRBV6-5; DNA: TGTGCCAGCAGTTCGGGGACAGGGGTGAACTTC; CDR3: CASSSGTGVNF
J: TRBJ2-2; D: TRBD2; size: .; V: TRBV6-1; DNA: TGTGCCAGCAGTGAGGGACTAGCGGGGGCGGGGGAGCTGTTTTTT; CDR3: CASSEGLAGAGELFF
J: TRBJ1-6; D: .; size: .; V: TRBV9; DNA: TGTGCCAGCAGCGTAGGAGCTGGCAGCGGATATTCACCCCTCCACTTT; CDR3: CASSVGAGSGYSPLHF
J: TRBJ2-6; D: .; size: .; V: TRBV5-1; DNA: TGCGCCAGCAGCTTGGAGGAGCACTCCAGCTCTGGGGCCAACGTCCTGACTTTC; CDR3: CASSLEEHSSSGANVLTF